This T cell receptor (beta chain) derives from a study of shared T cell receptors in the human thymus. This CDR3 is 14 amino acids long. Looked up from germline, CDR1 is SGHDN and CDR2 is FVKESK. Trimming removed 4 bases at V and 2 bases at J, with 10 bases between. Produced via immunoSEQ multiplex PCR; TCRdb's table is partial and in-frame only. This sample carries approximately 760,000 clones, over 75% of them seen once, and the ten largest clones take roughly 0.01%. These sequences were also reported in another study, on human thymus T cells. As that study records: Related research examined unrelated individuals and reported that their thymic repertoires overlapped highly.

The genes are TRBV14 and TRBJ2-3; tentative D call: TRBD1 (5 bases). Sequenced input: thymocytes. The receptor comes from a girl in the first two years of life with a congenital heart defect. CDR3 sequence: CASSPREVTDTQYF. As DNA, the CDR3 is TGTGCCAGCAGCCCCAGGGAAGTCACAGATACGCAGTATTTT.